This TCR beta chain was sequenced during a study of cytomegalovirus exposure and HLA in healthy donors. This clone showed up just once. The study ran its PCR with 60 Vbeta and 13 Jbeta primers. Some clones are missing from TCRdb's copy, which holds only in-frame ones; the method was immunoSEQ multiplex PCR. The table includes approximately 110,000 clones, 74% detected once. The sequence came from a woman aged 45-65 years in good health and CMV-seropositive. The source material was PBMCs.

CDR3: CAWSGLAGRSGGIQYF. CDR3 nucleotide sequence: TGTGCCTGGAGTGGGCTAGCGGGGCGCTCGGGGGGCATTCAGTACTTC. V usage is TRBV30 and J usage is TRBJ2-4, with 9 bases lining up with TRBD2. V trimming: 1 base; J trimming: 9 bases; junction bases outside the gene matches: 13. The CDR3 is 16 residues long. Germline CDR1 is GTSNPN and CDR2 is SVGIG (reference sequence).